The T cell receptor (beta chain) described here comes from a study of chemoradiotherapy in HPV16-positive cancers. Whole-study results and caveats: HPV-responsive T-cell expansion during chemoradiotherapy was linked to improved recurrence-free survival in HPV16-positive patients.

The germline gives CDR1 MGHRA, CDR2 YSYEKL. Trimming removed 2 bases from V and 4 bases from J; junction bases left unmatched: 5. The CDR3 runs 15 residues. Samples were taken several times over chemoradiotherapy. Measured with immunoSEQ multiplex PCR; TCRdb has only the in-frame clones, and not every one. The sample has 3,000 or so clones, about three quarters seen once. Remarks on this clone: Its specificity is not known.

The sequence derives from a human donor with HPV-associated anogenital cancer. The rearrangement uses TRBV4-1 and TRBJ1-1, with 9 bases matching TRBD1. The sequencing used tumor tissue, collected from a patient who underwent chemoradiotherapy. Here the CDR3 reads CASSQTPTGGTEAFF. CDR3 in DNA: TGCGCCAGCAGCCAAACCCCGACAGGGGGCACTGAAGCTTTCTTT.